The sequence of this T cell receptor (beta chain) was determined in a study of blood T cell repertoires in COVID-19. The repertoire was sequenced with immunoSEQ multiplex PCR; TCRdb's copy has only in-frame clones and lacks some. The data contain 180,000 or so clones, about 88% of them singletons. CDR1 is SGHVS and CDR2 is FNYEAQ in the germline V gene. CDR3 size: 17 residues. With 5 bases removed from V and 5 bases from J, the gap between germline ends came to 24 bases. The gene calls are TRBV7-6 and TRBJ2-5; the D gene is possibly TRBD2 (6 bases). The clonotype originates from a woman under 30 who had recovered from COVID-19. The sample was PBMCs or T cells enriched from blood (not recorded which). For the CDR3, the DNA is TGTGCCAGCAGCCTTGTTGCGGCGGCAGGGAGGCTGGAGACCCAGTACTTC. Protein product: CASSLVAAAGRLETQYF.